This record covers a single T cell receptor beta chain. This entry belongs to a study of T cell changes during pregnancy in multiple sclerosis. The method was immunoSEQ multiplex PCR; TCRdb's version includes in-frame clones alone and lacks a portion of them. The table lists 71,000 or so clones, 85% to 95% of them singletons, with about 1% in the top ten. The V gene lost 6 bases and the J gene lost 3 bases, with 12 bases spanning the gap. Per the germline V gene, CDR1 is MNHEY and CDR2 is SVGAGI. The CDR3 is 13 residues long. V is TRBV6-5 and J is TRBJ2-7; D unclear. The origin of this receptor is a female donor with multiple sclerosis, enrolled in a pregnancy study. Sequencing was performed on peripheral blood, taken in the third trimester of pregnancy. The CDR3 here is CASRVELSYEQYF. The CDR3 bases are TGTGCCAGCAGGGTGGAGCTGAGCTACGAGCAGTACTTC.